This note documents a single TCR beta chain sequence. Its target antigen remains unknown. The input lacks base qualities; no much larger clone sits a single base away. TCR CDR3 regions were amplified from genomic DNA by multiplex PCR using the deep immunoSEQ assay. Extracted genomic DNA from each cell subset was spread evenly across all wells of several immunoSEQ 96-well plates, with each plate serving as a replicate. For sorted subsets, 200 to 250 ng of genomic DNA, equivalent to some 30,000 T cell genomes, went into each replicate PCR. Purified libraries were quantified with a Qubit 3.0 fluorometer, sized on a Bioanalyzer 2100, and re-quantified with the KAPA Library Quantification kit. Every immunoSEQ 96-well plate was sequenced on a dedicated single-read 150-cycle Illumina NextSeq 550 flow cell. Under the source paper's analysis protocol: Because only junctional sequences without quality scores were contained in the immunoSEQ output, filtering matching that applied to full-length reads could not be performed. To assign V/J genes and CDR3, sequences were annotated using PyIR, a Python wrapper for IgBLAST v1.9, with IMGT germline references. Any read was removed if the V/J assignment was weak (E-value above 1e-6), the CDR3 was missing, or the read contained stop codons, out-of-frame junctions, or ambiguous translated residues. V3J clonotypes were defined by identical inferred V gene, J gene, and CDR3 amino acid sequence. To compute the percentage overlap between repertoires, the number of shared unique clonotypes was divided by the size of the smaller repertoire. RTK rarefaction, the Chao1 estimator, and Recon v2.1 estimates of unobserved clonotypes were used to assess repertoire richness. Generation probabilities for all TCRbeta clonotypes obtained by the gDNA method from a handful of donors were computed using OLGA. TCRdb holds this immuneACCESS table with in-frame rearrangements only. Some clones are missing; in checked studies, unresolved V genes explain under half, and the rest has no known cause. V, J and clone size reflect that table, while D and trimming were determined from the DNA. This sample holds 1,400,000 or so clones; less than 99% were observed only once. Together, the top ten hold around 0.33% of the sample.

Germline trimming: 3 bases from V, 4 bases from J; junction bases outside gene matches: 10. Reading the germline V gene gives CDR1 LGHNA and CDR2 YSLEER. There are 17 amino acids in the CDR3, from cysteine to phenylalanine inclusive. The read is trimmed to its CDR3 DNA, 51 bases read in frame from base 1. Donors were healthy HIV-negative adults with no recently reported acute infections or vaccinations. Every donor was a Caucasian adult living in Nashville, Tennessee, USA. CD4+ T cells were enriched by magnetic negative selection; naive cells were then positively selected on CD45RA, and the negative fraction formed the memory subset. After blood collection by leukapheresis, PBMCs were isolated using Ficoll-Histopaque density gradient centrifugation and then cryopreserved in the vapor phase of liquid nitrogen. Purity and quantity of every magnetically sorted T cell population were checked by analytical flow cytometry. Each sorted fraction had its genomic DNA isolated and then quantified by UV absorbance on a Nanodrop 2000c.

This record belongs to a study of shared clonotypes between healthy human individuals (dated by TCRdb to the early 2020s). Study-level background: A couple of women and three men aged 18 to 49 years were included in the cohort. Per donor, three plates each were used for CD4 naive and CD4 memory, two for CD8 naive, and one for CD8 memory. The study deeply sequenced blood TCR repertoires of 5 or 6 healthy adults to estimate repertoire size and the extent of clonotype sharing between individuals. To increase sequencing depth and limit assay-specific biases, TCR repertoire library preparation and sequencing were carried out by different laboratories using diverse techniques. Between about 0.85 and 10 billion PBMCs per donor were obtained by leukapheresis.

Overall study results and their limits: Incomplete sequencing was indicated by rarefaction of sorted-subset datasets, despite the large sequencing depth. Sharing across four donors was observed for about 5% of naive CD4, under 4% of naive CD8, over 2% of memory CD4, and around 0.4% of memory CD8 clonotypes. Based on pairwise subsampling, the degree of clonotype sharing among donors was expected to be affected by sequencing depth. Naive subsets generally had larger estimated clonotype richness than memory subsets. Because the study included a small number of donors, the genetic and exposure-history diversity represented was limited. Compared with non-shared clonotypes, the clonotypes found in all four sorted-subset donors had higher generation probabilities. Sampling was limited to blood, and TCR repertoires in tissue likely differ from TCR repertoires in blood.

The sequence came from a man aged 25 to 40 in good health. The chain is encoded by TRBV4-3 joined to TRBJ2-1, with TRBD2 matching 9 junction bases. The sequenced sample was naive CD4+ T cells sorted from blood. Interpreted using the paper, the cell subset or site label stands for: CD45RA+ positively selected. At the DNA level, the sequence is TGCGCCAGCAGCCATTCGGGGGATCTAGCGGGGTACAATGAGCAGTTCTTC. Translated, it gives CASSHSGDLAGYNEQFF.